The 8 T cell receptor beta chains listed next were all sequenced from one sample in a study of T cell clonality in common variable immunodeficiency. Overall study results and limits: Fewer deletions and N-nucleotide insertions were reportedly seen in common variable immunodeficiency TCR beta sequences.

Here immunoSEQ multiplex PCR was the method, and the copy in TCRdb shows in-frame clones only, minus some. The sample gives more than 25,000 clones, none seen only once, and the top ten clones hold 4%. These receptors have no identified antigens. The sample taken for sequencing was peripheral blood mononuclear cells. These receptors were collected from a human donor with common variable immunodeficiency.

This clone qualifies as medium-sized (0.01 to 0.1%). The read finishes 3 residues shy of the CDR3 end, and the germline J gene is used to complete it. The chain carries TRBV19 and TRBJ1-1; TRBD1 agrees at 8 bases. The CDR3 covers 14 residues. Trimming took 3 bases from V and 6 from J; bases not matched to a gene: 6. From germline, CDR1 is LNHDA and CDR2 SQIVND (reference sequence). CDR3 residues: CASSMNRGSPEAFF. CDR3 DNA, as far as it was read: TGTGCCAGTAGTATGAACAGGGGGAGCCCTGAA.

This clone was detected only a few times. The CDR3 end is not reached by the read, which stops 3 residues before it; the germline J gene fills it in. V usage is TRBV19 and J usage is TRBJ1-6; no clear D gene. Trimming left V 6 bases short and J 0 bases short, with 6 bases between. The CDR3 is 14 amino acids. CDR1 is LNHDA, CDR2 SQIVND, per germline (reference sequence). CDR3 DNA, as far as it was read: TGTGCCAGTAGACAGAGCTCCTATAATTCACCC. It encodes CASRQSSYNSP. The full CDR3 protein reads CASRQSSYNSPLHF.

As concerns this clone: The read gets to within 3 residues of the CDR3 end, and the germline J gene fills in the rest. This chain links TRBV6-2 or TRBV6-3 with TRBJ2-1, with D possibly being TRBD2 (6 bases). V lost 8 bases, J lost 9 bases, and 14 bases lay in between. The CDR3 runs 12 residues. CDR1 is MNHEY, CDR2 SVGEGT, per germline. CDR3 residues: CASGNSGGEQFF. The CDR3 DNA, read in part, is TGTGCCAGCGGAAATAGCGGAGGTGAG.

CDR3: CASPPGLAGLYEQYF. The CDR3 bases that were read are TGTGCCAGCCCGCCGGGACTAGCGGGACTCTACGAG. V gene TRBV5-5 combines with J gene TRBJ2-7, with 13 nucleotides matching TRBD2. Read data end 3 residues before the CDR3 end; the end is taken from the germline J gene. The V segment lost 7 bases and the J segment 3 bases; nucleotides outside the gene matches: 7. The germline V gene has CDR1 SGHKS and CDR2 YYEKEE (reference sequence). This CDR3 has 15 residues.

This clone showed up many times. The CDR3 end falls 3 residues outside the read, so it is completed with the germline J gene. The chain couples TRBV13 to TRBJ1-4; possible D gene TRBD1, 6 bases. The CDR3 covers 18 residues. Germline CDR1 reads PRHDT; CDR2 reads FYEKMQ (reference sequence). The ends were cut back, 4 bases at V and 8 bases at J, with 26 bases in the middle. Here the CDR3 reads CASSSLTACSRQEEKLFF. The part of the CDR3 DNA that was read is TGTGCCAGCAGCTCCCTTACGGCCTGTTCGAGACAGGAGGAAAAA. Drawing the rest from reference TRBV13 and TRBJ1-4, the complete variable domain is AAGVIQSPRHLIKEKRETATLKCYPIPRHDTVYWYQQGPGQDPQFLISFYEKMQSDKGSIPDRFSAQQFSDYHSELNMSSLELGDSALYFCASSSLTACSRQEEKLFFGSGTQLSVL.

This clone was counted at least ten times. The CDR3 end is not reached by the read, which stops 3 residues before it; the germline J gene fills it in. The rearrangement uses TRBV29-1 and TRBJ1-5, with D possibly matching TRBD1 (5 bases). Looked up from germline, CDR1 is SQVTM and CDR2 is ANQGSEA. The length of the CDR3 is 14 residues. V dropped 5 bases and J dropped 0 bases, with 11 bases sitting between them. The CDR3 protein is CSVLGGDSNQPQHF. Incomplete CDR3 DNA: TGCAGCGTTCTGGGGGGAGATAGCAATCAGCCC.

This clone was picked up a small number of times. Partial CDR3 DNA: TGTGCCAGCGTCCTATTGTCCTCCTACAATGAG. Its protein product is CASVLLSSYNE. Given in full, the CDR3 is CASVLLSSYNEQFF. V gene TRBV7-9 combines with J gene TRBJ2-1; D uncertain. Sequencing ends 3 residues short of the CDR3 end; the germline J gene provides the rest. V was shortened by 8 bases and J by 0 bases, with 11 bases between the two germline ends. CDR1 is SEHNR and CDR2 is FQNEAQ in the germline V gene (reference sequence). This CDR3 contains 14 residues. The complete variable domain, with remaining parts taken from reference TRBV7-9 and TRBJ2-1, reads DTGVSQNPRHKITKRGQNVTFRCDPISEHNRLYWYRQTLGQGPEFLTYFQNEAQLEKSRLLSDRFSAERPKGSFSTLEIQRTEQGDSAMYLCASVLLSSYNEQFFGPGTRLTVL.

This clone is categorized as medium-sized. The read terminates 3 residues before the CDR3 end, so the remaining end is supplied by the germline J gene. The chain links TRBV2 to TRBJ2-3; D possibly matches TRBD1 or TRBD2 (7 bases each). This CDR3 spans 14 amino acids. Germline V gives CDR1 SNHLY, CDR2 FYNNEI. V lost 6 bases to trimming and J lost 3 bases, with 13 bases between them. The sequenced part of the CDR3 DNA is TGTGCCAGCAGGACAGGGAGGGGGACAGATACG. It specifies CASRTGRGTDT. The whole CDR3 sequence is CASRTGRGTDTQYF.